The 19 T cell receptor beta chains listed next were all sequenced from one sample in a study of response to subunit inactivated influenza vaccine. In TCRdb, the RT-PCR reads were re-called with MiXCR into one record per CDR3 protein. The sample consists of roughly 650,000 distinct CDR3 sequences, less than 20% of them appearing once. The starting material was PBMCs from blood, obtained roughly 12 days after vaccination. The receptors here all came from a man in his fifties who received an inactivated influenza vaccine.

This clonotype was counted only a few times. CDR3 DNA sequence: TGTGCCAGCAACCGACTTGGACAGGGGGATTACAATGAGCAGTTCTTC. This gives the protein CASNRLGQGDYNEQFF. V usage is TRBV7-8 and J usage is TRBJ2-1, with 10 bases that match TRBD1. The CDR3 contains 16 residues. J was trimmed by 4 bases and V by 7 bases; bases with no gene match: 10. The germline CDR1 and CDR2 sequences are SGHVS and FQNEAQ.

Only a few counts were recorded for this clonotype. This rearrangement joins TRBV27 to TRBJ1-3, with D possibly being TRBD1 (5 bases). V gave up 5 bases and J gave up 2 bases, with 16 bases separating them. CDR1 is MNHEY, CDR2 SMNVEV, per germline (reference sequence). The CDR3 sequence is 16 residues long. CDR3 loop: CASSDLRVSAGNTIYF. For the CDR3, the DNA is TGTGCCAGCAGTGACCTCAGGGTATCAGCTGGAAACACCATATATTTT.

In its sample, this clonotype was seen many times. CDR3 loop: CASSKTGFVGNTIYF. The CDR3 DNA follows: TGTGCCAGCAGCAAGACAGGGTTTGTTGGAAACACCATATATTTT. V usage is TRBV27 and J usage is TRBJ1-3; 7 nucleotides align to TRBD1. CDR1 is MNHEY and CDR2 is SMNVEV in the germline V gene (reference sequence). This CDR3 region has 15 residues. With V trimmed by 6 bases and J by 3 bases, 8 bases remained unmatched.

This chain links TRBV11-1 with TRBJ2-6, with D possibly matching TRBD1 (7 bases). Trimming removed 5 bases from V and 1 base from J, with 18 bases in between. CDR3 length: 18 residues. Germline-derived CDR1 and CDR2 are SGHAT and FQDESV (reference sequence). The CDR3 sequence is CASSRETGSVSGANVLTF. In nucleotides, the CDR3 is TGTGCCAGCAGCCGGGAGACAGGGTCCGTATCTGGGGCCAACGTCCTGACTTTC.

The genes are TRBV6-5 and TRBJ2-6; no definite D call. Trimming cost V 0 bases and J 4 bases, with 7 bases left between them. Per the germline V gene, CDR1 is MNHEY and CDR2 is SVGAGI. This CDR3 region has 15 residues. The chain's CDR3 is CASSYSKLGANVLTF. CDR3 DNA: TGTGCCAGCAGTTACTCGAAGTTAGGGGCCAACGTCCTGACTTTC.

This clonotype showed up just a few times. CDR3 protein: CASSPTGVPNSPLHF. The CDR3 DNA follows: TGTGCCAGTAGTCCGACAGGCGTTCCAAATTCACCCCTCCACTTT. The chain joins TRBV19 to TRBJ1-6, with D possibly matching TRBD1 (6 bases). CDR3 size: 15 residues. Trimming took off 5 bases at V and 7 bases at J, with 15 bases between the two ends. Germline loops: CDR1 LNHDA, CDR2 SQIVND (reference sequence).

This clonotype was observed many times. The V and J genes are TRBV3-1 and TRBJ2-1; D not certain. V was cut by 3 bases and J by 5 bases, with 5 bases left in between. The CDR3 is made up of 12 amino acids. In germline, CDR1 is LGHDT, CDR2 YNNKEL (reference sequence). The CDR3 loop reads CASSQVDNEQFF. In nucleotides, the CDR3 is TGTGCCAGCAGCCAGGTTGACAATGAGCAGTTCTTC.

This clonotype appeared a few times. This sequence joins TRBV2 and TRBJ2-3; D is unresolved. The V gene lost 3 bases and the J gene lost 0 bases, with 7 bases spanning the gap. The CDR3 contains 14 residues. Germline CDR1 is SNHLY and CDR2 is FYNNEI. The CDR3 DNA reads TGTGCCAGCAGTGATCCCTTTAGCACAGATACGCAGTATTTT. Its translation is CASSDPFSTDTQYF.

This clonotype has more than one count but fewer than ten. The J gene is TRBJ2-1, the V gene TRBV7-8; 9 nucleotides match TRBD2. Germline V gene data show CDR1 as SGHVS and CDR2 as FQNEAQ. CDR3 size: 15 residues. Unmatched junction bases numbered 7, after V lost 2 bases and J lost 8 bases. As DNA, the CDR3 is TGTGCCAGCAGCTTAATCATCCAGCGGGAGGATGAGCAGTTCTTC. This gives the protein CASSLIIQREDEQFF.

The rearrangement uses TRBV14 and TRBJ2-1; TRBD2 is a possible D gene (6 bases). The CDR3 spans 15 residues. The germline V gene encodes CDR1 SGHDN and CDR2 FVKESK. Between the trimmed V and J ends, which lost 1 base and 2 bases, there was a span of 9 bases. The CDR3 region is CASSQVADTYNEQFF. The CDR3 nucleotides read TGTGCCAGCAGCCAAGTAGCGGATACCTACAATGAGCAGTTCTTC.

V and J are TRBV5-4 and TRBJ2-6; D unclear. Germline CDR1 and CDR2: SGHNT and YYREEE (reference sequence). The CDR3 contains 17 residues. Between the trimmed V and J ends, which lost 9 bases and 2 bases, there was a span of 21 bases. CDR3 DNA sequence: TGTGCCACCTACCCCCCCCCCTTCAAACCTGGGGCCAACGTCCTGACTTTC. This translates into CATYPPPFKPGANVLTF.

The rearrangement links TRBV11-2 to TRBJ2-7; maybe TRBD1 (6 bases). The CDR3 sequence is 15 residues long. Trimming left V 4 bases short and J 4 bases short, with 17 bases between. The V gene's germline CDR1 is SGHAT and CDR2 FQNNGV. The CDR3 protein is CASSYVQGSGYEQYF. DNA of the CDR3: TGTGCCAGCAGCTACGTACAGGGTTCGGGATACGAGCAGTACTTC.

The chain recombines TRBV12-3 or TRBV12-4 with TRBJ2-3; D may be TRBD2 (6 bases). The CDR3 is 14 amino acids. Between the trimmed V and J ends, which lost 4 bases and 1 base, there was a span of 9 bases. CDR3 sequence reads: CASSWGGGTDTQYF. CDR3 in DNA: TGTGCCAGCAGTTGGGGCGGGGGCACAGATACGCAGTATTTT.

This clonotype was detected a few times. The chain has TRBV3-1 and TRBJ2-3; tentative D call: TRBD2 (6 bases). CDR3 size: 14 residues. Germline CDR1 is LGHDT and CDR2 is YNNKEL (reference sequence). V was shortened by 1 base and J by 4 bases, with 9 bases between the two germline ends. The CDR3 region has the DNA TGTGCCAGCAGCCAAGGTGGGGGGTCAGATACGCAGTATTTT. Translation gives CASSQGGGSDTQYF.

This clonotype was seen a handful of times. This rearrangement joins TRBV6-1 to TRBJ1-5; 8 bases are shared with TRBD1. The CDR3 covers 14 residues. With 7 bases clipped from V and 3 bases from J, the junction kept 5 bases outside the gene matches. Germline CDR1 and CDR2: MNHNS and SASEGT. The DNA of the CDR3 is TGTGCCAGCACCTCGGGACAGGCCAATCAGCCCCAGCATTTT. Translating it yields CASTSGQANQPQHF.

The V call is TRBV7-9, the J call TRBJ2-7; D remains ambiguous. With 1 base removed from V and 2 bases from J, the gap between germline ends came to 12 bases. Germline V gives CDR1 SEHNR, CDR2 FQNEAQ (reference sequence). The CDR3 consists of 15 residues. CDR3 region: CASSLGISLTYEQYF. The CDR3, as DNA: TGTGCCAGCAGCTTAGGTATCAGCTTAACCTACGAGCAGTACTTC.

In this sample, this clonotype turned up a few times. The rearrangement uses TRBV7-2 and TRBJ2-3; TRBD2 might be the D (6 bases). Germline values: CDR1 SGHTA, CDR2 FQGNSA. This CDR3 spans 15 amino acids. Between the trimmed V and J ends, which lost 5 bases and 0 bases, there was a span of 12 bases. This CDR3 reads CASSAGSMSTDTQYF. The CDR3 DNA reads TGTGCCAGCAGCGCGGGGTCAATGAGCACAGATACGCAGTATTTT. Combining the CDR3 with reference TRBV7-2 and TRBJ2-3 gives the whole variable domain GAGVSQSPSNKVTEKGKDVELRCDPISGHTALYWYRQSLGQGLEFLIYFQGNSAPDKSGLPSDRFSAERTGGSVSTLTIQRTQQEDSAVYLCASSAGSMSTDTQYFGPGTRLTVL.

This clonotype came up a few times. The chain carries TRBV9 and TRBJ1-4, with 9 bases aligning to TRBD1. CDR1 and CDR2 (germline): SGDLS, YYNGEE. This CDR3 comprises 16 residues. V was clipped by 2 bases and J by 9 bases; unmatched bases: 11. The CDR3 bases are TGTGCCAGCAGCGTCGACACCGGGACAGGGTTACAAAAACTGTTTTTT. Protein sequence: CASSVDTGTGLQKLFF. The variable domain in full, completed from reference TRBV9 and TRBJ1-4, reads DSGVTQTPKHLITATGQRVTLRCSPRSGDLSVYWYQQSLDQGLQFLIQYYNGEERAKGNILERFSAQQFPDLHSELNLSSLELGDSALYFCASSVDTGTGLQKLFFGSGTQLSVL.

There are a few counts of this clonotype. This chain links TRBV20-1 with TRBJ2-7; 8 bases fit TRBD2. The CDR3 is 15 amino acids. CDR1 is DFQATT, CDR2 SNEGSKA, per germline (reference sequence). V trimming: 0 bases; J trimming: 4 bases; junction bases outside the gene matches: 8. CDR3 region: CSARDPKRELYEQYF. The CDR3 coding sequence is TGCAGTGCTAGAGATCCCAAGCGGGAGCTATACGAGCAGTACTTC.